The subject of this entry is one T cell receptor beta chain. Its matching antigen is unknown. The data were obtained in a study of T cell responses to AZD1222 COVID-19 vaccine. Across the whole study: Samples with a second dose at about 4 or about 12 weeks were pooled together. Findings of the study overall: The span of vaccine-associated CD4 TCRs extended across spike, with dominance at 160-218 and 743-854. All repertoire sampling was performed exclusively after the peak T cell response.

This CDR3 contains 15 residues. Germline values: CDR1 SGHRS, CDR2 YFSETQ. Trimming shortened V by 1 base and J by 1 base, and 11 bases separated the two germline ends. Produced via immunoSEQ multiplex PCR; TCRdb's table is partial and in-frame only. The data show some 150,000 clones, about nine tenths seen once. The chain couples TRBV5-1 to TRBJ1-1, with D maybe TRBD1 (6 bases). The sequencing used peripheral blood, collected on day 0 of AZD1222 vaccination. The sequence was collected from an adult in good health. The CDR3 is CASSLYRTENTEAFF. In nucleotides, the CDR3 is TGCGCCAGCAGCTTGTATAGGACAGAGAACACTGAAGCTTTCTTT.